The source of this TCR beta chain is a study of T cell repertoires in cytomegalovirus infection. Across the whole study: TCR beta signatures that were public indicated CMV infection and matching HLA type.

Germline CDR1 and CDR2: SGHTA and FQGNSA. The CDR3 covers 15 residues. Trimming at V came to 1 base and at J to 2 bases, leaving 2 bases not matched to a gene. This clonotype was seen more than once but under ten times. As yet, its antigen is unknown. From the reads, TCRdb called clonotypes with MiXCR, one entry per CDR3 protein. The top ten hold roughly 14% of the sample, which has about 400,000 distinct CDR3 sequences, approximately 35% seen once. General study findings and limits: HLA-C-restricted, CMV-specific TCR beta clonotypes were dominant ex vivo.

Specimen: cultured PBMCs, collected from culture after CMV antigen stimulation. The chain couples TRBV7-2 to TRBJ2-7; 10 bases are a match to TRBD2. The clonotype was recovered from a human donor in good health (CMV status not recorded). Some clones in this sample may be carry-over from other donors' samples. CDR3 region: CASSLDGTSAYEQYV. In DNA form, the CDR3 reads TGTGCCAGCAGCTTAGACGGGACTAGCGCCTACGAGCAGTACGTC.